This T cell receptor beta chain is from a study of blood T cell repertoires in COVID-19. Study information: Samples representing acute and convalescent COVID-19 were sourced from the United States, Italy and Spain. Nucleic acid was either cDNA or gDNA, and it came from T cells, B-cell-depleted T cells, or PBMCs.

In the source study's methods: For nucleated cells, counts were estimated from reference gene primer amplification. Profiling relied on immunoSEQ multiplex PCR, and the TCRdb table lists in-frame clones only, not all of them. The DNA was the basis for D and trimming; V, J and clone size are from that table. The table includes 390,000 or so clones, more than 80% detected once. V was pared by 4 bases and J by 4 bases, with 16 bases between. The CDR3 has 15 residues. Looked up from germline, CDR1 is MNHEY and CDR2 is SVGAGI. V usage is TRBV6-5 and J usage is TRBJ1-2, with D possibly being TRBD1 (5 bases). This receptor was identified in a woman in her twenties or thirties with active or convalescent COVID-19. Sequencing was carried out using peripheral blood. The CDR3 here is CASSSGGGLSYGYTF. Here the CDR3 DNA reads TGTGCCAGCAGTTCGGGGGGGGGTTTAAGCTATGGCTACACCTTC.